This TCR beta chain was sequenced during a study of blood T cell repertoires in COVID-19. Participants reported their clinical history, and cohort assignment relied on those reports. The CDR3 totals 19 residues. CDR1 MNHEY and CDR2 SVGEGT come from the germline V gene. J lost 8 bases, V lost 2 bases, and 16 bases had no gene match. In the study's own analysis: Using reference gene primer amplification, nucleated cell counts were estimated. Profiled with immunoSEQ multiplex PCR; TCRdb holds only in-frame clones, not every one. V and J calls and clone size are as listed in that table; D and trimming were resolved from the DNA. In the table there are roughly 250,000 clones, around 87% of which are singletons.

This receptor was identified in a woman younger than 45 with acute COVID-19. The sequenced sample was PBMCs or T cells enriched from blood (not recorded which). The chain is built from TRBV6-2 or TRBV6-3 and TRBJ2-1; 12 nucleotides line up with TRBD2. Here the CDR3 reads CASSYPSPGLAGGVYEQFF. Written as DNA, the CDR3 is TGTGCCAGCAGTTACCCATCACCGGGACTAGCGGGCGGGGTATATGAGCAGTTCTTC.